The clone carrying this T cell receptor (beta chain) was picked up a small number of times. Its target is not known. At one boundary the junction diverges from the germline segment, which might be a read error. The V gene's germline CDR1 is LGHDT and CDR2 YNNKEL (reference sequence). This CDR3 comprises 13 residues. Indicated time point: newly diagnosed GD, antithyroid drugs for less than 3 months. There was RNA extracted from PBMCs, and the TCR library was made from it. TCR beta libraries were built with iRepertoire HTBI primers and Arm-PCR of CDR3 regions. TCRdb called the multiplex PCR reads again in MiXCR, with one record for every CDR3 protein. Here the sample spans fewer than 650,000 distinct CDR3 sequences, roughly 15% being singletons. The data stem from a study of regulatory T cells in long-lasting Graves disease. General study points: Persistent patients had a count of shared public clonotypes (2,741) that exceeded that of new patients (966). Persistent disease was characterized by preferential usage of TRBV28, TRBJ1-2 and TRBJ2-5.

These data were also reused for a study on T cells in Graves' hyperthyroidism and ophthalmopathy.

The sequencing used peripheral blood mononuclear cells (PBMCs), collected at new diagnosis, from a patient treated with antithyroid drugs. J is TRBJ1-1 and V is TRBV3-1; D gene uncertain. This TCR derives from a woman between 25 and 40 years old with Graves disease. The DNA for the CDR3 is TGTGCCATCAGCCAAATGAGTAACGCTGAAGCTTTCTTT. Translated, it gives CAISQMSNAEAFF.